This TCR beta chain stems from a study of technical replicates of blood from a few donors. Data came from immunoSEQ multiplex PCR; TCRdb stores just in-frame clones and leaves some out. The sample has about 89,000 clones; roughly 94% are singletons. Trimming removed 8 bases from V and 6 bases from J; junction bases left unmatched: 21. CDR1 is MDHEN, CDR2 SYDVKM, per germline. The CDR3 is 19 amino acids. This chain joins TRBV28 and TRBJ2-3; 12 bases agree with TRBD2. Material for sequencing was T cells isolated from PBMCs. The sequence was obtained from a human donor in good health. The CDR3 DNA reads as TGTGCCAGCGGCGGATGGGGGACAAAAGGACTAGCGGGACGGGATACGCAGTATTTT. Protein: CASGGWGTKGLAGRDTQYF. Full variable domain (outside the CDR3, taken from reference TRBV28 and TRBJ2-3): DVKVTQSSRYLVKRTGEKVFLECVQDMDHENMFWYRQDPGLGLRLIYFSYDVKMKEKGDIPEGYSVSREKKERFSLILESASTNQTSMYLCASGGWGTKGLAGRDTQYFGPGTRLTVL.